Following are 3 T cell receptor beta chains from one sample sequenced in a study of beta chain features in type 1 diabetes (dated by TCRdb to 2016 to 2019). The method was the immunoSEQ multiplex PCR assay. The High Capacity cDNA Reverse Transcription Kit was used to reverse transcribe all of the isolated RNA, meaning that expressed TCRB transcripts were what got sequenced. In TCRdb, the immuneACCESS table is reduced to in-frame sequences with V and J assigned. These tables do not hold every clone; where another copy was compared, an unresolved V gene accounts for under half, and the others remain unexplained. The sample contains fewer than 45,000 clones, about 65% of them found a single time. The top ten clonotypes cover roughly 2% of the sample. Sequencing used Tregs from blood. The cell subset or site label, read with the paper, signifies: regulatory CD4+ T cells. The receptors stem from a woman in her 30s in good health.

In DNA form, the CDR3 reads TGTGCCAGCAGCTTAGCGTCCAGGGTCGGCCATGGCTACACCTTC. Its translation is CASSLASRVGHGYTF. The rearrangement links TRBV7-9 to TRBJ1-2; D possibly corresponds to TRBD1 (5 bases). Germline CDR1 reads SEHNR; CDR2 reads FQNEAQ (reference sequence). CDR3 length: 15 amino acids. Trimming pared 0 bases from V and 6 bases from J, leaving 14 bases between.

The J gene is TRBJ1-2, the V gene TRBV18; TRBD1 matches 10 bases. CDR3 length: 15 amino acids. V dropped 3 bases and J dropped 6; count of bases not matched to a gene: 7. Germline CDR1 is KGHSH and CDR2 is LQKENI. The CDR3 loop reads CASSPRQGAWDGYTF. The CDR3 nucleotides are TGTGCCAGCTCACCCCGACAGGGGGCATGGGATGGCTACACCTTC.

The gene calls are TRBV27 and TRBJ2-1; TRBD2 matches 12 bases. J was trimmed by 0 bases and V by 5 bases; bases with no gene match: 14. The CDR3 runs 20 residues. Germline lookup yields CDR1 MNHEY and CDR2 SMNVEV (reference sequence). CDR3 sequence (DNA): TGTGCCAGCAGTCCCACCTCACTAGCGGGAGGAATGAGCTCCTACAATGAGCAGTTCTTC. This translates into CASSPTSLAGGMSSYNEQFF.